The sequence of this T cell receptor beta chain was determined in a study of human T cells and chemical hapten exposure. In the original analysis: With a range of 23,224 to 690,600, the median per sample was roughly 91,000 TCRs. MiXCR, run by TCRdb on the RACE reads, gives a single entry per CDR3 protein. It is TCRdb's table, rather than the study itself, that gives the V and J calls and clone size. The table lists more than 95,000 distinct CDR3 sequences, 30% to 35% of them singletons. In germline, CDR1 is SGHRS, CDR2 YFSETQ. This CDR3 has 13 residues. V dropped 1 base and J dropped 5 bases, with 9 bases sitting between them. Specified time point: patch test 3, about 24 weeks after DPC sensitization. Treatment defined: therapeutic diphenylcyclopropenone sensitization with weekly scalp DPC.

The sequence came from a man in his forties or fifties with alopecia areata. Some clones in this sample may be carry-over from other donors' samples. The V gene is TRBV5-1, the J gene TRBJ1-1, with D maybe TRBD1 (5 bases). The sequencing here drew on whole blood, taken in connection with sensitization to the hapten diphenylcyclopropenone (DPC). DNA for the CDR3: TGCGCCAGCAGCTTGTGGGGGGGGACTGAAGCTTTCTTT. Translated: CASSLWGGTEAFF.